This T cell receptor beta chain was recovered during a study of blood T cell repertoires in COVID-19. Germline V gene lookup returns CDR1 SGHRS and CDR2 YFSETQ. Unmatched junction bases numbered 6, after V lost 3 bases and J lost 4 bases. The CDR3 consists of 14 residues. TCRdb's copy holds only in-frame clones and misses some; the assay was immunoSEQ multiplex PCR. The sample carries about 270,000 clones, about 85% recorded once. Participants came from roughly 23 US areas, aged about 18 to 89 years. This clone was recorded at least ten times. The receptor comes from a woman aged 45-65 years who had recovered from COVID-19. Input material: PBMCs or T cells enriched from blood (not recorded which). J is TRBJ2-7 and V is TRBV5-1, with 8 bases that match TRBD1. The CDR3 sequence is CASSSDRAKYEQYF. The CDR3 DNA reads as TGCGCCAGCAGCTCGGACAGGGCGAAATACGAGCAGTACTTC.